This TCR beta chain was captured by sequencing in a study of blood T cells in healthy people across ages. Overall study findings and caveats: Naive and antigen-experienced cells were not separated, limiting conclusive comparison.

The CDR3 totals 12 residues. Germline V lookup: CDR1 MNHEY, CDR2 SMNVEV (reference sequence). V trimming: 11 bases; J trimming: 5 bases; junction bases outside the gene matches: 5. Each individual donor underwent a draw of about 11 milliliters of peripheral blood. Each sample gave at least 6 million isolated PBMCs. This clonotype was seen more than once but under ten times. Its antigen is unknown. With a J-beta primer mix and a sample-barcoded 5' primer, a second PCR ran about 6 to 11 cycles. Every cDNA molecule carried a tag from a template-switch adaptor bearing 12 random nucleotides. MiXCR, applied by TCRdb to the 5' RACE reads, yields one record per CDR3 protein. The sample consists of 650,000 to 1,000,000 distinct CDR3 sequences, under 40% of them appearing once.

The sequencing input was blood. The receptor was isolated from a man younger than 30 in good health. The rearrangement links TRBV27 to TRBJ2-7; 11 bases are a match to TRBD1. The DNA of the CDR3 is TGTGCCGGACGGACAGGGGGCAACGAGCAGTACTTC. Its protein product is CAGRTGGNEQYF.